One T cell receptor beta chain is described in this entry. Study processing details: Amplification from reference gene primers served as the basis for estimated nucleated cell counts. Measured with immunoSEQ multiplex PCR; TCRdb has only the in-frame clones, and not every one. That table gives V, J and clone size, and the DNA gave D and trimming. The sample lists approximately 54,000 clones, roughly 76% occurring once. Germline V gives CDR1 SGHTA, CDR2 FQGNSA. V shed 6 bases, J shed 1 base, and the junction held 12 bases outside the gene matches. The CDR3 runs to 19 residues. The sample originates from a study of blood T cell repertoires in COVID-19. Study-level information: Acute and convalescent COVID-19 specimens originated in the United States, Italy and Spain. The cDNA or gDNA used as material had been derived from T cells, B-cell-depleted T cells, or PBMCs.

Specimen: peripheral blood. This sequence joins TRBV7-2 and TRBJ2-3; 14 bases fit TRBD2. The clonotype was recovered from a woman aged 55-70 years with acute or convalescent COVID-19. The CDR3, as DNA: TGTGCCAGCAGTTCTACCGGGACTAGCGGGGGCCGAGGCACAGATACGCAGTATTTT. Its protein is CASSSTGTSGGRGTDTQYF.